This T cell receptor (beta chain) was obtained from a study of cytomegalovirus exposure and HLA in healthy donors. The study, taken as a whole, reports: Fewer N-insertions than the approximately 700-donor mean were reportedly shown by an Asian-associated ancestry cluster in a later analysis. Equally common other TCR beta chains were less clonally expanded than HLA-associated ones, a later analysis found. Usually a TCR sequence was rare, but some public TCRs were found in many donors.

The germline V gene encodes CDR1 MNHNS and CDR2 SASEGT. The V end was cut by 1 base, the J end by 5 bases, with 9 bases between. This CDR3 has 13 residues. The PCR ran on 60 Vbeta and 13 Jbeta primers. Per the study methods: Unique TCR beta chains numbered around 80 million in a later analysis, with about 9.9 million shared. Assay: immunoSEQ multiplex PCR; the TCRdb copy retains only in-frame clones and omits some. V and J calls and clone size are as listed in that table; D and trimming were resolved from the DNA. The data hold roughly 80,000 clones, with under 80% observed a single time. Points on this clone: Antigen: not known.

The sample taken for sequencing was PBMCs. The chain has TRBV6-1 and TRBJ2-7; the D is unclear. The receptor was derived from a man aged 60-69 years in good health and CMV-seropositive. CDR3 nucleotides: TGTGCCAGCAGTGAAGACTACATGAACGAGCAGTACTTC. This gives the protein CASSEDYMNEQYF.